The 2 T cell receptor beta chains reported below all come from one sample, sequenced in a study of CD8+ T cells in alopecia areata. Investigators isolated RNA and reverse transcribed it into cDNA to act as the sequencing template. Assay used: immunoSEQ multiplex PCR; TCRdb lists only in-frame clones, some missing. The sample lists under 250,000 clones, 50% to 70% seen once, with more than 0.4% in the top ten. Sequenced material: CD4+ T cells sorted from blood, taken at week 0. The receptors here all came from a human donor with alopecia areata.

The chain links TRBV7-9 to TRBJ2-1, with 7 bases identical to TRBD2. J was trimmed by 7 bases and V by 5 bases; bases with no gene match: 2. The CDR3 extends over 12 amino acids. Per the germline V gene, CDR1 is SEHNR and CDR2 is FQNEAQ (reference sequence). CDR3 sequence (DNA): TGTGCCAGCAGCAGAGCGGGAAATGAGCAGTTCTTC. Translation gives CASSRAGNEQFF.

This rearrangement joins TRBV5-1 to TRBJ1-5, with a tentative D call TRBD1 (6 bases). This CDR3 has 14 amino acids. Trimming shortened V by 5 bases and J by 3 bases, and 12 bases separated the two germline ends. Germline CDR1 and CDR2: SGHRS and YFSETQ. The CDR3 loop reads CASRWTAFNQPQHF. For the CDR3, the DNA is TGCGCCAGCAGGTGGACAGCCTTCAATCAGCCCCAGCATTTT. The complete variable domain, with remaining parts taken from reference TRBV5-1 and TRBJ1-5, reads KAGVTQTPRYLIKTRGQQVTLSCSPISGHRSVSWYQQTPGQGLQFLFEYFSETQRNKGNFPGRFSGRQFSNSRSEMNVSTLELGDSALYLCASRWTAFNQPQHFGDGTRLSIL.